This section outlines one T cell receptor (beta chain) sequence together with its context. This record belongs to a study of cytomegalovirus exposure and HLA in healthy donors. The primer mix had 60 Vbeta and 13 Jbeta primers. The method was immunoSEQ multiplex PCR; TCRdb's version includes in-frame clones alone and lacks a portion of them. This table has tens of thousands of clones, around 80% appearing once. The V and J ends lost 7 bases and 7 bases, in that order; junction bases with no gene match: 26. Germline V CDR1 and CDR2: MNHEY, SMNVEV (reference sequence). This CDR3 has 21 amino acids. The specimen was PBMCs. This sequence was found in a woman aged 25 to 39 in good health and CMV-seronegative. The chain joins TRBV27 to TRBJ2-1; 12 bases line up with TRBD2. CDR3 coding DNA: TGTGCCAGCATTTCATCGGGGGGGGGACTAGCGGGCCCCCGGGGAAGGAATGAGCAGTTCTTC. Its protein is CASISSGGGLAGPRGRNEQFF.